One sample yielded the 31 T cell receptor beta chains listed below, sequenced in a study of T cell responses to AZD1222 COVID-19 vaccine. Method: immunoSEQ multiplex PCR; TCRdb's copy keeps in-frame clones and lacks some. The sample holds 95,000 to 150,000 clones; around 87% are singletons and the top ten take more than 9%. The sample consisted of peripheral blood, taken on day 0 of AZD1222 vaccination. These receptors all stem from an adult in good health.

Comments on this clone: One junction end does not reproduce the germline sequence, and a read error may be involved. The rearrangement uses TRBV19 and TRBJ2-3; 7 nucleotides line up with TRBD2. The germline V gene has CDR1 LNHDA and CDR2 SQIVND (reference sequence). The CDR3 has 15 amino acids. The CDR3 spells CASCIGAGRADTQYF. The CDR3 DNA is TGTGCCAGTTGTATCGGGGCAGGGAGGGCAGATACGCAGTATTTT. Together with reference TRBV19 and TRBJ2-3, the CDR3 gives the full variable domain: DGGITQSPKYLFRKEGQNVTLSCEQNLNHDAMYWYRQDPGQGLRLIYYSQIVNDFQKGDIAEGYSVSREKKESFPLTVTSAQKNPTAFYLCASCIGAGRADTQYFGPGTRLTVL.

This chain connects TRBV19 to TRBJ1-6; D call uncertain. V was shortened by 3 bases and J by 0 bases, with 6 bases between the two germline ends. The CDR3 length is 15 residues. The germline V gene has CDR1 LNHDA and CDR2 SQIVND (reference sequence). Here the CDR3 reads CASSIQSSYNSPLHF. The CDR3 DNA sequence: TGTGCCAGTAGTATTCAAAGCTCCTATAATTCACCCCTCCACTTT. Full variable domain (missing parts from reference TRBV19 and TRBJ1-6): DGGITQSPKYLFRKEGQNVTLSCEQNLNHDAMYWYRQDPGQGLRLIYYSQIVNDFQKGDIAEGYSVSREKKESFPLTVTSAQKNPTAFYLCASSIQSSYNSPLHFGNGTRLTVT.

The rearrangement joins TRBV7-6 to TRBJ2-2; D is unresolved. The CDR3 runs to 16 residues. Germline V gene sequence: CDR1 SGHVS, CDR2 FNYEAQ. The V end lost 5 bases, the J end lost 0 bases, and 13 bases lay between the germline ends. The CDR3 protein is CASSAPGRPNTGELFF. CDR3 DNA: TGTGCCAGCAGCGCCCCCGGGCGTCCGAACACCGGGGAGCTGTTTTTT.

CDR3 residues: CASSEARGQPQHF. CDR3 DNA: TGTGCCAGCAGTGAAGCAAGGGGGCAGCCCCAGCATTTT. This rearrangement joins TRBV2 to TRBJ1-5, with a tentative D call TRBD1 (6 bases). V gave up 0 bases and J gave up 7 bases, with 7 bases separating them. CDR1 is SNHLY and CDR2 is FYNNEI in the germline V gene. The length of the CDR3 is 13 residues.

The V call is TRBV6-5, the J call TRBJ2-1; possibly TRBD2 for D (6 bases). Germline CDR1 and CDR2: MNHEY and SVGAGI. Trimming left V 3 bases short and J 6 bases short, with 9 bases between. CDR3 size: 13 residues. The CDR3 coding sequence is TGTGCCAGCAGTTATCTGGAGGGCAATGAGCAGTTCTTC. Translation gives CASSYLEGNEQFF.

The DNA of the CDR3 is TGTGCCAGCAGCTTAGGGGTGGACGAGCAGTACTTC. This gives the protein CASSLGVDEQYF. The chain uses TRBV7-9 and TRBJ2-7; D uncertain. CDR3 length: 12 amino acids. V lost 1 base to trimming and J lost 5 bases, with 6 bases between them. Germline V gene sequence: CDR1 SEHNR, CDR2 FQNEAQ (reference sequence).

The rearrangement links TRBV21-1 to TRBJ1-5. TRBV21-1 is designated a pseudogene. CDR3 length equals 13 residues. In DNA, the CDR3 is TGTGCCAGCAGCAAGGAGAGCAATCAGCCCCAGCATTTT. This translates into CASSKESNQPQHF.

The chain couples TRBV5-1 to TRBJ2-7, with 7 bases fitting TRBD1. Losses at the gene ends were 4 bases for V and 3 bases for J; bases not matched to a gene: 13. Germline V CDR1 and CDR2: SGHRS, YFSETQ. The CDR3 extends over 16 amino acids. In DNA form, the CDR3 reads TGCGCCAGCAGCGAACCGGACAGGCGAAAACTCTACGAGCAGTACTTC. It encodes CASSEPDRRKLYEQYF.

This clone was picked up one time. CDR3 residues: CASSVGRTPSSGNTIYF. The DNA for the CDR3 is TGTGCCAGCAGCGTAGGACGGACACCGAGTAGTGGAAACACCATATATTTT. V and J are TRBV9 and TRBJ1-3; possibly TRBD1 for D (5 bases). Between the trimmed V and J ends, which lost 0 bases and 3 bases, there was a span of 16 bases. This CDR3 has 17 residues. From germline, CDR1 is SGDLS and CDR2 YYNGEE. The variable domain in full, completed from reference TRBV9 and TRBJ1-3, reads DSGVTQTPKHLITATGQRVTLRCSPRSGDLSVYWYQQSLDQGLQFLIQYYNGEERAKGNILERFSAQQFPDLHSELNLSSLELGDSALYFCASSVGRTPSSGNTIYFGEGSWLTVV.

The chain couples TRBV3-1 (or the pseudogene TRBV3-2) to TRBJ1-6, with a weak D call TRBD1 (5 bases). Per the germline V gene, CDR1 is LGHDT and CDR2 is YNNKEL (reference sequence). V was pared by 9 bases and J by 9 bases, with 9 bases between. The CDR3 consists of 11 residues. The CDR3 DNA reads TGTGCCAGGGGGGGAGGTTCACCCCTCCACTTT. Translation: CARGGGSPLHF.

V is TRBV25-1 and J is TRBJ1-2; no reliable D call. The CDR3 sequence is 11 residues long. V dropped 2 bases and J dropped 6 bases, with 4 bases sitting between them. The germline CDR1 and CDR2 sequences are MGHDK and SYGVNS. CDR3 protein: CASSERDGYTF. Written as DNA, the CDR3 is TGTGCCAGCAGTGAACGGGATGGCTACACCTTC.

This clone came up once. This chain connects TRBV5-1 to TRBJ1-1; TRBD1 agrees at 9 bases. Germline V CDR1 and CDR2: SGHRS, YFSETQ. The V and J ends lost 4 bases and 0 bases, in that order; junction bases with no gene match: 10. This CDR3 comprises 17 residues. CDR3 DNA sequence: TGCGCCAGCAGCCCCTACGGACAGGGGCGGATGAACACTGAAGCTTTCTTT. It is translated as CASSPYGQGRMNTEAFF.

The chain has TRBV5-6 and TRBJ2-7; weak D call: TRBD2 (5 bases). The CDR3 length is 15 residues. Germline CDR1 SGHDT, CDR2 YYEEEE. V lost 2 bases to trimming and J lost 0 bases, with 12 bases between them. CDR3 DNA sequence: TGTGCCAGCAGCTTAGTCGGGGTTAACTCCTACGAGCAGTACTTC. Residues: CASSLVGVNSYEQYF.

V usage is TRBV18 and J usage is TRBJ2-7; D remains unclear. Trimming removed 0 bases at V and 6 bases at J, with 18 bases between. The CDR3 consists of 16 residues. CDR1 is KGHSH, CDR2 LQKENI, per germline. CDR3 in amino acids: CASSPPFPTPASEQYF. Here the CDR3 DNA reads TGTGCCAGCTCACCACCTTTCCCAACGCCGGCCTCCGAGCAGTACTTC.

The V call is TRBV27, the J call TRBJ2-1; 14 bases agree with TRBD2. This CDR3 contains 15 residues. CDR1 is MNHEY and CDR2 is SMNVEV in the germline V gene (reference sequence). Trimming took 7 bases from V and 9 from J; bases not matched to a gene: 8. The CDR3: CASTPGLAGVGEQFF. The CDR3 nucleotides read TGTGCCAGCACCCCGGGACTAGCGGGAGTAGGTGAGCAGTTCTTC.

In DNA form, the CDR3 reads TGTGCCAGCAGCCCGGACGGGGCCTACGAGCAGTACTTC. Translation gives CASSPDGAYEQYF. The chain uses TRBV11-1 and TRBJ2-7; weak D call: TRBD2 (5 bases). This CDR3 spans 13 amino acids. Trimming cost V 5 bases and J 2 bases, with 10 bases left between them. Germline V CDR1 and CDR2: SGHAT, FQDESV (reference sequence).

V usage is TRBV27 and J usage is TRBJ2-3, with 8 nucleotides matching TRBD2. V lost 2 bases, J lost 3 bases, and 13 bases stayed unmatched. The CDR3 has 18 residues. The germline CDR1 and CDR2 sequences are MNHEY and SMNVEV (reference sequence). CDR3 nucleotide sequence: TGTGCCAGCAGTTTAGAGTTGGGTAGCGGGGTACAGACAGATACGCAGTATTTT. Amino acids: CASSLELGSGVQTDTQYF.

The J gene is TRBJ2-5, the V gene TRBV3-1 (or the pseudogene TRBV3-2); 13 bases are a match to TRBD2. The V gene's germline CDR1 is LGHDT and CDR2 YNNKEL (reference sequence). The J segment lost 5 bases and the V segment lost 4 bases, leaving 7 bases of the junction unmatched. This CDR3 comprises 16 residues. In DNA form, the CDR3 reads TGTGCCAGCAGCCGAGGACTAGCGGGAGTTGGGGAGACCCAGTACTTC. This translates into CASSRGLAGVGETQYF.

J is TRBJ2-3 and V is TRBV14, with D possibly being TRBD1 (6 bases). Deletions cut 4 bases from V and 0 bases from J, with 14 bases between. The CDR3 spans 16 residues. CDR1 is SGHDN and CDR2 is FVKESK in the germline V gene. The CDR3 is CASSRGLGASTDTQYF. In nucleotides, the CDR3 is TGTGCCAGCAGCCGAGGACTGGGGGCAAGCACAGATACGCAGTATTTT.

CDR3 in amino acids: CASRLVGGSDTGELFF. CDR3 DNA: TGTGCCAGCAGACTGGTAGGGGGCTCGGACACCGGGGAGCTGTTTTTT. This rearrangement joins TRBV5-6 to TRBJ2-2; 7 bases fit TRBD1. Germline CDR1 SGHDT, CDR2 YYEEEE. Trimming at V came to 5 bases and at J to 3 bases, leaving 10 bases not matched to a gene. The CDR3 covers 16 residues.

The chain combines TRBV28 with TRBJ2-7; 9 nucleotides agree with TRBD1. V shed 4 bases, J shed 7 bases, and the junction held 8 bases outside the gene matches. The CDR3 covers 14 residues. From germline, CDR1 is MDHEN and CDR2 SYDVKM. CDR3: CASSSDRGLWEQYF. CDR3 bases: TGTGCCAGCAGTTCGGACAGGGGTTTGTGGGAGCAGTACTTC.

The chain recombines TRBV28 with TRBJ1-4; D ambiguous. This CDR3 has 14 amino acids. Germline CDR1 and CDR2: MDHEN and SYDVKM. Trimming took 2 bases from V and 7 from J, leaving 11 bases between them. Here the CDR3 DNA reads TGTGCCAGCAGTTTAGGTCGTCCGGGTGAAAAACTGTTTTTT. Translating it yields CASSLGRPGEKLFF.

The chain carries TRBV4-1 and TRBJ1-1; D call uncertain. The CDR3 runs 12 residues. The ends were cut back, 4 bases at V and 8 bases at J, with 11 bases in the middle. Germline CDR1 reads MGHRA; CDR2 reads YSYEKL. Here the CDR3 DNA reads TGCGCCAGCAGCCGCGGGGTAAAAGAAGCTTTCTTT. Protein product: CASSRGVKEAFF.

This clone was seen a few times. J is TRBJ2-7 and V is TRBV19; D is unclear. There are 13 residues in the CDR3. With 3 bases removed from V and 4 bases from J, the gap between germline ends came to 10 bases. The germline V gene encodes CDR1 LNHDA and CDR2 SQIVND (reference sequence). CDR3 sequence (DNA): TGTGCCAGTAGTATGTCAAAATCGTACGAGCAGTACTTC. Residues: CASSMSKSYEQYF.

The V call is TRBV19, the J call TRBJ2-2; no reliable D call. Germline V gives CDR1 LNHDA, CDR2 SQIVND (reference sequence). This CDR3 has 15 amino acids. The germline V and J ends were trimmed by 5 bases and 1 base, with 11 bases remaining between them. The CDR3 DNA reads TGTGCCAGTAGTGACGCCGTAGGGAACACCGGGGAGCTGTTTTTT. Amino acid sequence: CASSDAVGNTGELFF.

CDR3 residues: CASSSPPGRKQETQYF. The CDR3 DNA reads TGTGCCAGCAGTTCCCCCCCCGGGCGGAAACAAGAGACCCAGTACTTC. The V and J genes are TRBV7-2 and TRBJ2-5; no reliable D call. Trimming left V 6 bases short and J 2 bases short, with 19 bases between. Germline V lookup: CDR1 SGHTA, CDR2 FQGNSA. This CDR3 has 16 amino acids.

The chain carries TRBV6-2 or TRBV6-3 and TRBJ2-1; D gene uncertain. V gave up 0 bases and J gave up 0 bases, with 15 bases separating them. The V gene's germline CDR1 is MNHEY and CDR2 SVGEGT. This CDR3 contains 18 residues. CDR3 in DNA: TGTGCCAGCAGTTACTCTTTTTCGAGCAAGAGCTCCTACAATGAGCAGTTCTTC. Its protein is CASSYSFSSKSSYNEQFF.

The chain carries TRBV19 and TRBJ2-1, with 10 bases aligning to TRBD1. The CDR3 length is 14 residues. Germline V gene data show CDR1 as LNHDA and CDR2 as SQIVND (reference sequence). The junction had 6 bases not matched to a gene; V was cut back by 7 bases and J by 6 bases. This CDR3 is CASTRRTGGNEQFF. DNA for the CDR3: TGTGCCAGTACCCGCCGGACAGGGGGCAATGAGCAGTTCTTC.

The chain has TRBV27 and TRBJ1-6, with D unresolved. CDR3 length equals 17 residues. Germline CDR1 reads MNHEY; CDR2 reads SMNVEV (reference sequence). V dropped 0 bases and J dropped 7 bases, with 16 bases sitting between them. The CDR3 DNA reads as TGTGCCAGCAGTTTATCCCCCGGACTGCAGCCCAATTCACCCCTCCACTTT. Translating gives CASSLSPGLQPNSPLHF.

The CDR3 DNA reads TGTGCCAGCAGCCAACTTCTGGGGGGGGAGTCCGGAGATACGCAGTATTTT. Encoded protein: CASSQLLGGESGDTQYF. This chain links TRBV14 with TRBJ2-3; the match to TRBD2 covers 7 bases. After removal of 2 bases from V and 5 bases from J, the junction contained 13 bases not matched to a gene. The germline CDR1 and CDR2 sequences are SGHDN and FVKESK. The CDR3 is 17 amino acids.

The chain joins TRBV5-1 to TRBJ1-4; TRBD1 agrees at 11 bases. Germline values: CDR1 SGHRS, CDR2 YFSETQ. V shed 3 bases and J 6 bases; nucleotides not matched to a gene: 10. This CDR3 has 17 amino acids. The CDR3 loop is CASSSPGWTGGHEKLFF. The CDR3 nucleotides read TGCGCCAGCAGCTCCCCTGGATGGACAGGGGGCCATGAAAAACTGTTTTTT.